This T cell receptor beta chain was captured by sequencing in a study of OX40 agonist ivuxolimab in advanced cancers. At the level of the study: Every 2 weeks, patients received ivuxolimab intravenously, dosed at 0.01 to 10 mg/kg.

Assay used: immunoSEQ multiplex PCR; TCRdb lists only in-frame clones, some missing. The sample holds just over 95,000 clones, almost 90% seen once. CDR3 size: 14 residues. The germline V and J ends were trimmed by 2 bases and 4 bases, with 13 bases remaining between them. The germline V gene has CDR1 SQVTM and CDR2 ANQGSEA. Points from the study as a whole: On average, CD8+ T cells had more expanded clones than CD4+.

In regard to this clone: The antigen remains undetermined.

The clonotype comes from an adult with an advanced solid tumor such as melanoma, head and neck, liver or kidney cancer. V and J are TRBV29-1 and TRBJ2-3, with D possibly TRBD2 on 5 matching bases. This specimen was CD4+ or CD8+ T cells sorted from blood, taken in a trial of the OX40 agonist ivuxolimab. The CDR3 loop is CSVEYVASPDTQYF. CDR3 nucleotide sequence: TGCAGCGTTGAATATGTCGCTAGCCCAGATACGCAGTATTTT.